This passage covers 30 T cell receptor beta chains from one sample sequenced in a study of T cell responses to AZD1222 COVID-19 vaccine. Generated by immunoSEQ multiplex PCR, the TCRdb table keeps only in-frame clones and is missing some. The sample contains fewer than 200,000 clones, about 92% of which appear only once. This sample comprised peripheral blood, obtained on day 0 of MenACWY control vaccination. The source of these receptors is an adult in good health.

This rearrangement joins TRBV18 to TRBJ1-3; D is undetermined. V lost 1 base and J lost 1, with 8 bases in between. CDR3 length: 15 amino acids. The V gene's germline CDR1 is KGHSH and CDR2 LQKENI. The CDR3 DNA reads as TGTGCCAGCTCACCACGTCATGCTTCTGGAAACACCATATATTTT. Translated: CASSPRHASGNTIYF.

The chain recombines TRBV7-9 with TRBJ1-2; 7 bases match TRBD1. There are 14 residues in the CDR3. CDR1 SEHNR and CDR2 FQNEAQ come from the germline V gene (reference sequence). V lost 3 bases, J lost 3 bases, and 4 bases stayed unmatched. In nucleotides, the CDR3 is TGTGCCAGCAGCTTGGCAGGACAGGACTATGGCTACACCTTC. It yields the protein CASSLAGQDYGYTF.

Only a few counts were recorded for this clone. The gene calls are TRBV5-4 and TRBJ2-1; 9 nucleotides align to TRBD1. Looked up from germline, CDR1 is SGHNT and CDR2 is YYREEE (reference sequence). Trimming took 3 bases from V and 6 from J; bases not matched to a gene: 4. The CDR3 runs 14 residues. CDR3 in DNA: TGTGCCAGCAGCTCGAGGGGACAGGGCAATGAGCAGTTCTTC. Residues: CASSSRGQGNEQFF.

The chain couples TRBV6-5 to TRBJ1-1; D not certain. Per the germline V gene, CDR1 is MNHEY and CDR2 is SVGAGI. The length of the CDR3 is 12 residues. The germline V and J ends were trimmed by 6 bases and 1 base, with 6 bases remaining between them. The CDR3 region is CASRNRNTEAFF. The CDR3 DNA reads TGTGCCAGCAGAAACAGGAACACTGAAGCTTTCTTT.

This clone was seen more than once but under ten times. The chain couples TRBV11-2 to TRBJ2-1; tentatively, D is TRBD2 (6 bases). This CDR3 comprises 15 residues. V was pared by 4 bases and J by 6 bases, with 16 bases between. Germline loops: CDR1 SGHAT, CDR2 FQNNGV. The DNA of the CDR3 is TGTGCCAGCAGCTCGAGGGACTCTCCCGGCAATGAGCAGTTCTTC. Its translation is CASSSRDSPGNEQFF. The full variable domain, its missing parts supplied by reference TRBV11-2 and TRBJ2-1, is EAGVAQSPRYKIIEKRQSVAFWCNPISGHATLYWYQQILGQGPKLLIQFQNNGVVDDSQLPKDRFSAERLKGVDSTLKIQPAKLEDSAVYLCASSSRDSPGNEQFFGPGTRLTVL.

Comments on this clone: Other nucleotide sequences in the sample specify the same CDR3. The V call is TRBV7-2, the J call TRBJ2-7; D remains ambiguous. Trimming shortened V by 5 bases and J by 0 bases, and 5 bases separated the two germline ends. This CDR3 region has 12 residues. In germline, CDR1 is SGHTA, CDR2 FQGNSA. The CDR3 coding sequence is TGTGCCAGCAGCCTTAGCTCCTACGAGCAGTACTTC. Translating it yields CASSLSSYEQYF.

V gene TRBV5-1 combines with J gene TRBJ2-5; 7 nucleotides align to TRBD2. Trimming removed 0 bases from V and 1 base from J; junction bases left unmatched: 0. Germline CDR1 and CDR2: SGHRS and YFSETQ. The CDR3 totals 14 residues. The CDR3 nucleotides read TGCGCCAGCAGCTTGGCTAGCGGCCAAGAGACCCAGTACTTC. Translation: CASSLASGQETQYF.

The chain joins TRBV19 to TRBJ1-3; D gene unclear. V was trimmed by 5 bases and J by 1 base, leaving 6 bases between them. The V gene's germline CDR1 is LNHDA and CDR2 SQIVND (reference sequence). The CDR3 is 13 amino acids. The CDR3 spells CASSPQSGNTIYF. The CDR3 DNA is TGTGCCAGTAGTCCACAGTCTGGAAACACCATATATTTT.

The genes are TRBV4-2 and TRBJ1-4, with D tentatively TRBD1 (6 bases). V lost 3 bases and J 4 bases, leaving 9 bases between the germline ends. CDR1 and CDR2 (germline): LGHNA, YNFKEQ. CDR3 length equals 14 residues. This chain's CDR3 is CASSQGGGNEKLFF. The CDR3 bases are TGTGCCAGCAGCCAGGGGGGCGGTAATGAAAAACTGTTTTTT.

The V and J genes are TRBV7-3 and TRBJ2-2; D possibly corresponds to TRBD1 (6 bases). The V end was cut by 5 bases, the J end by 4 bases, with 11 bases between. The CDR3 runs to 14 residues. Germline V gene data show CDR1 as SGHTA and CDR2 as FQGTGA. The CDR3 DNA sequence: TGTGCCAGCAGCGGGGAACAGGGCACCGGGGAGCTGTTTTTT. Translated, it gives CASSGEQGTGELFF. The full variable domain, in which reference TRBV7-3 and TRBJ2-2 provide the parts outside the CDR3, is GAGVSQTPSNKVTEKGKYVELRCDPISGHTALYWYRQSLGQGPEFLIYFQGTGAADDSGLPNDRFFAVRPEGSVSTLKIQRTERGDSAVYLCASSGEQGTGELFFGEGSRLTVL.

V gene TRBV2 combines with J gene TRBJ2-1, with 14 nucleotides matching TRBD2. Trimming cost V 6 bases and J 6 bases; bases outside gene matches: 4. CDR3 length equals 15 residues. Germline V gives CDR1 SNHLY, CDR2 FYNNEI. DNA for the CDR3: TGTGCCAGCAGAGAGACTAGCGGGAGGGCCAATGAGCAGTTCTTC. Residues: CASRETSGRANEQFF.

The gene calls are TRBV19 and TRBJ1-4; no reliable D call. This CDR3 region has 13 residues. Trimming stripped 2 bases from V and 7 bases from J, with 8 bases between. CDR1 is LNHDA and CDR2 is SQIVND in the germline V gene (reference sequence). As DNA, the CDR3 is TGTGCCAGTAGTATAAGAGGCGGTGAAAAACTGTTTTTT. This codes for CASSIRGGEKLFF.

This chain connects TRBV19 to TRBJ1-5, with D hard to call. The V gene's germline CDR1 is LNHDA and CDR2 SQIVND (reference sequence). Deletions cut 10 bases from V and 2 bases from J, with 9 bases between. This CDR3 region has 12 residues. CDR3 in DNA: TGTGCCACCACGACTGGCAATCAGCCCCAGCATTTT. It specifies CATTTGNQPQHF.

This chain uses TRBV11-3 with TRBJ1-4; D gene unclear. The CDR3 is 15 residues long. Germline V gene data show CDR1 as SGHNT and CDR2 as YENEEA. Deletions cut 5 bases from V and 0 bases from J, with 10 bases between. DNA for the CDR3: TGTGCCAGCAGCCGATTTGGGGCAACTAATGAAAAACTGTTTTTT. It is translated as CASSRFGATNEKLFF.

The rearrangement links TRBV5-1 to TRBJ1-1; 7 nucleotides line up with TRBD1. V shed 4 bases, J shed 0 bases, and the junction held 9 bases outside the gene matches. The CDR3 spans 16 residues. CDR1 is SGHRS, CDR2 YFSETQ, per germline. CDR3 amino acids: CASSPGTAALNTEAFF. The CDR3 DNA reads as TGCGCCAGCAGCCCCGGGACAGCGGCCTTGAACACTGAAGCTTTCTTT.

This chain links TRBV11-1 with TRBJ1-6, with D unclear. Germline V gene lookup returns CDR1 SGHAT and CDR2 FQDESV (reference sequence). The CDR3 totals 13 residues. The V gene lost 5 bases and the J gene lost 8 bases, with 10 bases spanning the gap. This chain's CDR3 is CASSIRADSPLHF. CDR3 DNA: TGTGCCAGCAGCATCCGGGCGGATTCACCCCTCCACTTT. Supplemented by reference TRBV11-1 and TRBJ1-6, the full variable domain reads EAEVAQSPRYKITEKSQAVAFWCDPISGHATLYWYRQILGQGPELLVQFQDESVVDDSQLPKDRFSAERLKGVDSTLKIQPAELGDSAMYLCASSIRADSPLHFGNGTRLTVT.

The chain is built from TRBV6-4 and TRBJ1-6, with D tentatively TRBD1 (6 bases). CDR1 and CDR2 (germline): MRHNA, SNTAGT. The V end was cut by 6 bases, the J end by 4 bases, with 7 bases between. This CDR3 region has 13 residues. CDR3 coding DNA: TGTGCCAGCAGCACAGGGTATAATTCACCCCTCCACTTT. Translation gives CASSTGYNSPLHF.

The chain recombines TRBV6-5 with TRBJ2-7; D is possibly TRBD1 (7 bases). Per the germline V gene, CDR1 is MNHEY and CDR2 is SVGAGI. The CDR3 spans 14 residues. The ends were cut back, 7 bases at V and 7 bases at J, with 20 bases in the middle. For the CDR3, the DNA is TGTGCCAGCAACAAAAGGGGGCCCGGGAGAGAGCAGTACTTC. Protein: CASNKRGPGREQYF.

The V and J genes are TRBV19 and TRBJ2-1; 7 positions match TRBD1. CDR3 length equals 14 residues. With V trimmed by 4 bases and J by 8 bases, 8 bases remained unmatched. Germline CDR1 and CDR2: LNHDA and SQIVND (reference sequence). The DNA for the CDR3 is TGTGCCAGTAGTACGCAGACAGGGTGGCATGAGCAGTTCTTC. Its protein product is CASSTQTGWHEQFF.

DNA for the CDR3: TGTGCCAGCAGCCGGACAGTCCAAGAGACCCAGTACTTC. Translated, it gives CASSRTVQETQYF. The V call is TRBV7-2, the J call TRBJ2-5, with D possibly being TRBD1 (6 bases). Per the germline V gene, CDR1 is SGHTA and CDR2 is FQGNSA. The V end lost 5 bases, the J end lost 1 base, and 8 bases lay between the germline ends. CDR3 length equals 13 residues.

J is TRBJ2-7 and V is TRBV29-1, with a possible D match to TRBD2 (6 bases). Germline CDR1 reads SQVTM; CDR2 reads ANQGSEA. This CDR3 contains 17 residues. V lost 0 bases to trimming and J lost 4 bases, with 22 bases between them. CDR3 amino acids: CSVEDGRQSGSYYEQYF. The CDR3 coding sequence is TGCAGCGTTGAAGATGGGAGGCAGTCGGGTTCTTATTACGAGCAGTACTTC.

The chain uses TRBV3-1 (or the pseudogene TRBV3-2) and TRBJ1-5, with 10 bases matching TRBD1. The CDR3 has 15 residues. V was pared by 4 bases and J by 6 bases, with 6 bases of the junction left unmatched. The germline CDR1 and CDR2 sequences are LGHDT and YNNKEL (reference sequence). CDR3 DNA: TGTGCCAGCAGCCGGACGACAGGGGGCAGTCAGCCCCAGCATTTT. It translates to CASSRTTGGSQPQHF.

This chain connects TRBV27 to TRBJ1-2; D is unresolved. This CDR3 has 15 amino acids. V was cut by 2 bases and J by 1 base, with 11 bases left in between. Germline CDR1 MNHEY, CDR2 SMNVEV (reference sequence). DNA of the CDR3: TGTGCCAGCAGTTTAACCGGGGTTAATAACTATGGCTACACCTTC. As protein: CASSLTGVNNYGYTF.

This rearrangement joins TRBV10-3 to TRBJ1-4; 9 bases align to TRBD1. Germline V gene data show CDR1 as ENHRY and CDR2 as SYGVKD. V lost 2 bases and J lost 4; bases outside the gene matches: 5. The CDR3 is 16 amino acids. In nucleotides, the CDR3 is TGTGCCATCAGTGAGCCCGGGACAGGGTATAATGAAAAACTGTTTTTT. This translates into CAISEPGTGYNEKLFF.

The chain joins TRBV7-9 to TRBJ2-6, with D possibly being TRBD2 (6 bases). Trimming left V 11 bases short and J 2 bases short, with 16 bases between. Germline V gene sequence: CDR1 SEHNR, CDR2 FQNEAQ (reference sequence). This CDR3 is built from 15 residues. DNA for the CDR3: TGTGCCGGGACTCAGGCTGTCCCTGGGGCCAACGTCCTGACTTTC. It codes for CAGTQAVPGANVLTF.

The chain uses TRBV6-5 and TRBJ2-7; 9 bases agree with TRBD2. J gave up 3 bases and V 4 bases, and 7 bases lay outside the gene matches. Germline V lookup: CDR1 MNHEY, CDR2 SVGAGI. The CDR3 spans 15 residues. The CDR3 reads CASSSPTSGNYEQYF. CDR3 nucleotides: TGTGCCAGCAGTTCTCCGACTAGCGGAAACTACGAGCAGTACTTC.

The CDR3 bases are TGTGCCAGCAGTCCCAATACAGGAAATTCACCCCTCCACTTT. Amino acids: CASSPNTGNSPLHF. The chain combines TRBV28 with TRBJ1-6, with a possible D match to TRBD1 (5 bases). Per the germline V gene, CDR1 is MDHEN and CDR2 is SYDVKM. CDR3 length: 14 residues. V shed 5 bases and J shed 7 bases, with 12 bases lying between them.

The chain couples TRBV19 to TRBJ2-2; tentative D call: TRBD2 (6 bases). There are 16 residues in the CDR3. Germline CDR1 and CDR2: LNHDA and SQIVND (reference sequence). The V and J ends lost 6 bases and 6 bases respectively, with 20 bases between them. CDR3 sequence reads: CASRPTMRGNAGELFF. CDR3 DNA sequence: TGTGCCAGTAGACCTACAATGCGGGGCAACGCCGGGGAGCTGTTTTTT.

The rearrangement uses TRBV19 and TRBJ1-2; D is possibly TRBD1 (6 bases). Trimming pared 3 bases from V and 4 bases from J, leaving 9 bases between. The CDR3 is 13 residues long. Germline-derived CDR1 and CDR2 are LNHDA and SQIVND (reference sequence). In nucleotides, the CDR3 is TGTGCCAGTAGTATGGGGGGGGCCTATGGCTACACCTTC. This codes for CASSMGGAYGYTF.

The chain uses TRBV6-5 and TRBJ1-4; 8 nucleotides agree with TRBD1. J gave up 7 bases and V 5 bases, and 9 bases lay outside the gene matches. The CDR3 spans 15 residues. The germline CDR1 and CDR2 sequences are MNHEY and SVGAGI. CDR3 coding DNA: TGTGCCAGCAGTCGACGGACAGGGACCGGTGAAAAACTGTTTTTT. It translates to CASSRRTGTGEKLFF.